This T cell receptor (beta chain) was sequenced in a study of PD-1 blockade in classical Hodgkin lymphoma. The study's findings and limits: Newly diagnosed and completely responding patients shared comparable baseline diversity.

Sequencing used immunoSEQ multiplex PCR; TCRdb keeps in-frame clones, though not all of them. The sample consists of 50,000 or so clones, 85% to 90% of them appearing once. The CDR3 is 14 amino acids. With 0 bases removed from V and 0 bases from J, the gap between germline ends came to 4 bases. Germline V gene lookup returns CDR1 SGDLS and CDR2 YYNGEE. Time point in this sample: cycle 4 day 1 (C4D1), after more than five weeks of nivolumab. Relapses following autologous stem cell transplantation were seen in all patients, with brentuximab vedotin exposure varying. This clone was picked up a small number of times. Its antigen is currently unknown.

Source: peripheral blood mononuclear cells (PBMCs), taken before the fourth cycle of nivolumab. This chain uses TRBV9 with TRBJ2-1; the D is unclear. This TCR was recovered from a human donor with classical Hodgkin lymphoma. The CDR3 reads CASSVGSSYNEQFF. The CDR3 bases are TGTGCCAGCAGCGTAGGGAGCTCCTACAATGAGCAGTTCTTC.